The rows below give T cell receptor beta chains drawn from one sample of a study of shared clonotypes between healthy human individuals. Clones were read by immunoSEQ multiplex PCR, and TCRdb kept only the in-frame ones, dropping some. The table lists 850,000 to 1,200,000 clones, around four fifths of them singletons. The sequenced sample consisted of memory CD4+ T cells sorted from blood. All receptors derive from a man aged 18-30 years in good health. Both conserved end residues are part of each CDR3. A D gene is named only where the DNA matches it firmly. Where a row states a size, it is once, few, many or the class of an expanded clone; other rows omit it.

d_gene: .; v_gene: TRBV18; abundance: once; j_gene: TRBJ1-2; CDR3nt: TGTGCCAGCTCACCGCAGGGCCCCAGCTATGGCTACACCTTC; CDR3aa: CASSPQGPSYGYTF
d_gene: .; v_gene: TRBV5-1; abundance: .; j_gene: TRBJ1-3; CDR3nt: TGCGCCAGCAGCTTGGACAGGCTCTCTGGAAACACCATATATTTT; CDR3aa: CASSLDRLSGNTIYF
d_gene: .; v_gene: TRBV11-1; abundance: .; j_gene: TRBJ1-2; CDR3nt: TGTGCCAGCAGCCCCGGGACCCACCTCCTCGGCTATGGCTACACCTTC; CDR3aa: CASSPGTHLLGYGYTF
d_gene: TRBD1; v_gene: TRBV6-5; abundance: .; j_gene: TRBJ1-5; CDR3nt: TGTGCCAGCAGTGCTCGGACAGGTAATCAGCCCCAGCATTTT; CDR3aa: CASSARTGNQPQHF
d_gene: TRBD1; v_gene: TRBV6-1; abundance: .; j_gene: TRBJ2-7; CDR3nt: TGTGCCAGCAGATCGACAGGGTCGGTCTACGAGCAGTACTTC; CDR3aa: CASRSTGSVYEQYF
d_gene: TRBD1; v_gene: TRBV7-9; abundance: .; j_gene: TRBJ1-2; CDR3nt: TGTGCCAGCAGCCGCGGACAGGGGCGCGAAGGCTATGGCTACACCTTC; CDR3aa: CASSRGQGREGYGYTF
d_gene: .; v_gene: TRBV5-1; abundance: few; j_gene: TRBJ2-1; CDR3nt: TGCGCCAGCAGCTCGGCACCAGGGGGGGTAGAGCAGTTCTTC; CDR3aa: CASSSAPGGVEQFF
d_gene: TRBD1; v_gene: TRBV13; abundance: .; j_gene: TRBJ2-5; CDR3nt: TGTGCCAGCAGCTACAGTGCCCTTGGACAGGGGGGAAAGACCCAGTACTTC; CDR3aa: CASSYSALGQGGKTQYF
d_gene: TRBD1; v_gene: TRBV5-1; abundance: once; j_gene: TRBJ1-3; CDR3nt: TGCGCCAGCAGCTTGAACGGACAGGGGGCAGGAAACACCATATATTTT; CDR3aa: CASSLNGQGAGNTIYF
d_gene: .; v_gene: TRBV7-2; abundance: .; j_gene: TRBJ2-1; CDR3nt: TGTGCCAGCAGCTTAGTTGCTAGCTCCTACAATGAGCAGTTCTTC; CDR3aa: CASSLVASSYNEQFF
d_gene: TRBD1; v_gene: TRBV28; abundance: .; j_gene: TRBJ1-2; CDR3nt: TGTGCCAGCAGTGGACCGGACAGGGGGAACTATGGCTACACCTTC; CDR3aa: CASSGPDRGNYGYTF
d_gene: TRBD2; v_gene: TRBV25-1; abundance: .; j_gene: TRBJ2-3; CDR3nt: TGTGCCAGCAGTGACCCCAAGCGGGGGGGCACAGATACGCAGTATTTT; CDR3aa: CASSDPKRGGTDTQYF
d_gene: .; v_gene: TRBV5-1; abundance: once; j_gene: TRBJ2-7; CDR3nt: TGCGCCAGCAGACCCGGGACCGGGGGTTCCTACGAGCAGTACTTC; CDR3aa: CASRPGTGGSYEQYF
d_gene: TRBD1; v_gene: TRBV6-1; abundance: .; j_gene: TRBJ1-1; CDR3nt: TGTGGATCCCAGGTACAGGGGGGAACTGAAGCTTTCTTT; CDR3aa: CGSQVQGGTEAFF
d_gene: .; v_gene: TRBV5-1; abundance: .; j_gene: TRBJ1-2; CDR3nt: TGCGCCAGCAGCTTAAGCGCACCCCCGCGGGGCTACACCTTC; CDR3aa: CASSLSAPPRGYTF
d_gene: .; v_gene: TRBV27; abundance: once; j_gene: TRBJ1-2; CDR3nt: TGTGCCAGCAGTGCATCAAGCGGGGAAGCTAACTATGGCTACACCTTC; CDR3aa: CASSASSGEANYGYTF
d_gene: TRBD1; v_gene: TRBV11-3; abundance: .; j_gene: TRBJ2-3; CDR3nt: TGTGCCAGCAGCCCGACAGGGGATACGCAGTATTTT; CDR3aa: CASSPTGDTQYF
d_gene: TRBD1; v_gene: TRBV9; abundance: .; j_gene: TRBJ2-7; CDR3nt: TGTGCCAGCAGTAGGGGACAGGGGGCATCCTACGAGCAGTACTTC; CDR3aa: CASSRGQGASYEQYF
d_gene: .; v_gene: TRBV18; abundance: .; j_gene: TRBJ1-2; CDR3nt: TGTGCCAGCTCTGCTGGTTCGGGCTACACCTTC; CDR3aa: CASSAGSGYTF
d_gene: .; v_gene: TRBV7-8; abundance: .; j_gene: TRBJ2-3; CDR3nt: TGTGCCAGCAGCTTAGAAGGGTTTGGGGCTAGGATCGCAGATACGCAGTATTTT; CDR3aa: CASSLEGFGARIADTQYF
d_gene: .; v_gene: TRBV13; abundance: .; j_gene: TRBJ2-3; CDR3nt: TGTGCCAGCAGCTTTCCACTTGGGGGGCTGGGCACAGATACGCAGTATTTT; CDR3aa: CASSFPLGGLGTDTQYF
d_gene: .; v_gene: TRBV29-1; abundance: .; j_gene: TRBJ1-1; CDR3nt: TGCAGCGGGGCTTCGACAACGAACACTGAAGCTTTCTTT; CDR3aa: CSGASTTNTEAFF
d_gene: .; v_gene: TRBV5-1; abundance: .; j_gene: TRBJ2-7; CDR3nt: TGCGCCAGCAGCGTGTCCGGGACAAACTCCTACGAGCAGTACTTC; CDR3aa: CASSVSGTNSYEQYF
d_gene: TRBD2; v_gene: TRBV2; abundance: .; j_gene: TRBJ2-1; CDR3nt: TGTGCCAGCAGTGTGTCGGGAGGGCGGGATGAGCAGTTCTTC; CDR3aa: CASSVSGGRDEQFF
d_gene: .; v_gene: TRBV5-1; abundance: .; j_gene: TRBJ2-7; CDR3nt: TGCGCCAGCAGCCCCTTCGAGGGGACGGCTTACGAGCAGTACTTC; CDR3aa: CASSPFEGTAYEQYF
d_gene: TRBD1; v_gene: TRBV27; abundance: .; j_gene: TRBJ1-2; CDR3nt: TGTGCCAGCAGCCGAGACAGGGCCGGTGGATTAGGCTACACCTTC; CDR3aa: CASSRDRAGGLGYTF
d_gene: TRBD1; v_gene: TRBV4-1; abundance: .; j_gene: TRBJ1-4; CDR3nt: TGCGCCAGCAGCCAGACAGGGGCCTTTAATGAAAAACTGTTTTTT; CDR3aa: CASSQTGAFNEKLFF
d_gene: .; v_gene: TRBV2; abundance: once; j_gene: TRBJ1-1; CDR3nt: TGTGCCAGCAGTGATCAGGGGCCGGGCACTGAAGCTTTCTTT; CDR3aa: CASSDQGPGTEAFF
d_gene: .; v_gene: TRBV5-5; abundance: few; j_gene: TRBJ1-1; CDR3nt: TGTGCCAGCAGCCCTCGGGGAGGGGAAGGTGAAGCTTTCTTT; CDR3aa: CASSPRGGEGEAFF
d_gene: TRBD2; v_gene: TRBV2; abundance: .; j_gene: TRBJ2-1; CDR3nt: TGTGCCAGCAGTGAGGAGACTAGCGGGGAGCAGTTCTTC; CDR3aa: CASSEETSGEQFF
d_gene: .; v_gene: TRBV5-1; abundance: .; j_gene: TRBJ2-3; CDR3nt: TGCGCCAGCAGCTGGAACACCGGGACTAGCACAGATACGCAGTATTTT; CDR3aa: CASSWNTGTSTDTQYF
d_gene: TRBD1; v_gene: TRBV30; abundance: .; j_gene: TRBJ2-5; CDR3nt: TGTGCCTGGAGCGCGTTGACAGGGGGGTGTTACTTC; CDR3aa: CAWSALTGGCYF
d_gene: TRBD1; v_gene: TRBV27; abundance: .; j_gene: TRBJ2-6; CDR3nt: TGTGCCAGCAGTCGATGGACAGGCTCCTCTGGGGCCAACGTCCTGACTTTC; CDR3aa: CASSRWTGSSGANVLTF
d_gene: TRBD1; v_gene: TRBV7-6; abundance: .; j_gene: TRBJ1-3; CDR3nt: TGTGCCAGCAGCTCCCGACAGGGAGGCGGAAACACCATATATTTT; CDR3aa: CASSSRQGGGNTIYF
d_gene: TRBD1; v_gene: TRBV19; abundance: .; j_gene: TRBJ1-2; CDR3nt: TGTGCCAGTAGTATTGCCCAGGGGGCATCTGGCTACACCTTC; CDR3aa: CASSIAQGASGYTF
d_gene: .; v_gene: TRBV7-2; abundance: .; j_gene: TRBJ2-5; CDR3nt: TGTGCCAGCAGCCCAGAGGCGGGAACACGAGAGACCCAGTACTTC; CDR3aa: CASSPEAGTRETQYF
d_gene: TRBD1; v_gene: TRBV6-4; abundance: .; j_gene: TRBJ1-1; CDR3nt: TGTGCCAGCAGTAGTCAGGGGGCAAGTACTGAAGCTTTCTTT; CDR3aa: CASSSQGASTEAFF